The 10 T cell receptor beta chains presented below share a single source sample, sequenced in a study of cytomegalovirus exposure and HLA in healthy donors listed by TCRdb under 2017. Library preparation employed the immunoSEQ multiplex PCR assay. A mixture of 60 forward primers for TCR Vbeta segments and 13 reverse primers for TCR Jbeta segments was used in the multiplex PCR. TCRdb took this table from immuneACCESS and kept in-frame rearrangements with V and J called. Such tables lack part of the clones; where checked against another copy, unresolved V genes explain under half of the gap, and the rest is unexplained. Here the sample has 100,000 to 150,000 clones; under 85% occur a single time. The top ten clonotypes cover 5.8% of the sample. Sequencing was performed on PBMCs. The receptors derive from a man between 18 and 29 years old in good health and CMV-seropositive.

This clone was observed a handful of times. The chain employs TRBV7-9 and TRBJ1-4; 8 nucleotides align to TRBD1. Germline V gene sequence: CDR1 SEHNR, CDR2 FQNEAQ (reference sequence). V shed 2 bases, J shed 5 bases, and the junction held 4 bases outside the gene matches. The CDR3 contains 15 residues. As DNA, the CDR3 is TGTGCCAGCAGCTTACTCGGACAGGGCAATGAAAAACTGTTTTTT. Translating gives CASSLLGQGNEKLFF. The full variable domain, its missing parts supplied by reference TRBV7-9 and TRBJ1-4, is DTGVSQNPRHKITKRGQNVTFRCDPISEHNRLYWYRQTLGQGPEFLTYFQNEAQLEKSRLLSDRFSAERPKGSFSTLEIQRTEQGDSAMYLCASSLLGQGNEKLFFGSGTQLSVL.

V is TRBV5-1 and J is TRBJ2-3, with TRBD2 matching over 11 bases. CDR1 is SGHRS, CDR2 YFSETQ, per germline. The V gene end was trimmed by 2 bases and the J gene end by 3 bases; junction bases not matched to a gene: 2. This CDR3 region has 15 residues. CDR3: CASSLTSGSTDTQYF. In DNA, the CDR3 is TGCGCCAGCAGCTTAACTAGCGGGAGTACAGATACGCAGTATTTT.

The rearrangement links TRBV7-3 to TRBJ1-4, with D uncertain. The CDR3 spans 13 residues. V was clipped by 4 bases and J by 5 bases, with 8 bases between them. Germline V CDR1 and CDR2: SGHTA, FQGTGA. Written as DNA, the CDR3 is TGTGCCAGCAGCTCCCGTCTGAATGAAAAACTGTTTTTT. It specifies CASSSRLNEKLFF.

This CDR3 reads CASSPHERGGTEAFF. Written as DNA, the CDR3 is TGTGCCAGTAGTCCACATGAGAGGGGAGGCACTGAAGCTTTCTTT. The chain has TRBV19 and TRBJ1-1, with D maybe TRBD1 (5 bases). V was trimmed by 5 bases and J by 4 bases, leaving 17 bases between them. The CDR3 loop spans 15 amino acids. Germline CDR1 reads LNHDA; CDR2 reads SQIVND (reference sequence). The variable domain in full, with the rest retrieved from reference TRBV19 and TRBJ1-1, is DGGITQSPKYLFRKEGQNVTLSCEQNLNHDAMYWYRQDPGQGLRLIYYSQIVNDFQKGDIAEGYSVSREKKESFPLTVTSAQKNPTAFYLCASSPHERGGTEAFFGQGTRLTVV.

The chain employs TRBV6-5 and TRBJ2-7, with D tentatively TRBD2 (5 bases). With 8 bases removed from V and 2 bases from J, the gap between germline ends came to 13 bases. The CDR3 extends over 13 amino acids. CDR1 is MNHEY and CDR2 is SVGAGI in the germline V gene. CDR3 nucleotide sequence: TGTGCCAGCGAAAAGAGGGAGACCTACGAGCAGTACTTC. Translated: CASEKRETYEQYF.

CDR3 region: CASSFGGGFTGYTF. The CDR3 coding sequence is TGTGCCAGCAGTTTTGGGGGCGGATTCACGGGCTACACCTTC. The chain employs TRBV27 and TRBJ1-2, with D possibly matching TRBD1 (6 bases). CDR1 is MNHEY, CDR2 SMNVEV, per germline (reference sequence). This CDR3 is built from 14 residues. Between the trimmed V and J ends, which lost 3 bases and 8 bases, there was a span of 16 bases.

The chain couples TRBV5-1 to TRBJ1-2, with 8 bases aligning to TRBD1. Trimming at V came to 2 bases and at J to 8 bases, leaving 11 bases not matched to a gene. Looked up from germline, CDR1 is SGHRS and CDR2 is YFSETQ. This CDR3 is 15 amino acids long. CDR3 sequence: CASSLGTGLPGGYTF. For the CDR3, the DNA is TGCGCCAGCAGCTTAGGGACAGGTTTGCCAGGGGGCTACACCTTC.

The chain carries TRBV4-1 and TRBJ2-5; 8 bases fit TRBD2. This CDR3 region has 16 residues. J lost 0 bases, V lost 0 bases, and 3 bases had no gene match. Germline V CDR1 and CDR2: MGHRA, YSYEKL. The CDR3 DNA reads TGCGCCAGCAGCCAAGAATCGACTAGCGACCAAGAGACCCAGTACTTC. This translates into CASSQESTSDQETQYF.

The J gene is TRBJ1-5, the V gene TRBV28; 8 nucleotides align to TRBD1. With 6 bases clipped from V and 4 bases from J, the junction kept 5 bases outside the gene matches. Per the germline V gene, CDR1 is MDHEN and CDR2 is SYDVKM. CDR3 size: 14 residues. In DNA, the CDR3 is TGTGCCAGCAGAACTTACAGGGGGAATCAGCCCCAGCATTTT. Its translation is CASRTYRGNQPQHF.

The chain combines TRBV4-2 with TRBJ2-1; 15 bases agree with TRBD2. In germline, CDR1 is LGHNA, CDR2 YNFKEQ. The CDR3 has 24 residues. J was trimmed by 4 bases and V by 0 bases; bases with no gene match: 22. The CDR3 DNA reads as TGTGCCAGCAGCCAAGACCGGGACAGGGGTCTATCCGGGACTAGCGGGGGGTATTACAATGAGCAGTTCTTC. Translating it yields CASSQDRDRGLSGTSGGYYNEQFF.